Below, 4 T cell receptor beta chains from the same sample are listed, as sequenced in a study of T cell repertoires in cytomegalovirus infection. TCRdb itself ran the reads through MiXCR, one entry per CDR3 protein. The repertoire includes about 890,000 distinct CDR3 sequences, about a third of them detected once, and around 15% sits in the top ten. Their antigen targets remain unknown. The source material was cultured CD8+ T cells from PBMCs, sampled from culture after CMV antigen stimulation. These receptor sequences come from a human donor in good health (CMV status not recorded). Some clones in this sample may be carry-over from other donors' samples.

This chain uses TRBV20-1 with TRBJ2-7; perhaps D is TRBD1 or TRBD2 (5 bases each). The V gene's germline CDR1 is DFQATT and CDR2 SNEGSKA (reference sequence). V was cut by 1 base and J by 0 bases, with 7 bases left in between. This CDR3 spans 13 amino acids. The CDR3 here is CSARAGTSYEQYF. The CDR3 region has the DNA TGCAGTGCTAGAGCGGGGACCTCCTACGAGCAGTACTTC.

The CDR3 DNA sequence: TGTGCCAGCAGCTTAGGAGGCAATAGCGGGGGAACAGATACGCAGTATTTT. Its protein is CASSLGGNSGGTDTQYF. The V and J genes are TRBV7-9 and TRBJ2-3, with 9 bases matching TRBD2. Germline V gene lookup returns CDR1 SEHNR and CDR2 FQNEAQ (reference sequence). The CDR3 runs 17 residues. The V gene end was trimmed by 1 base and the J gene end by 3 bases; junction bases not matched to a gene: 8.

V usage is TRBV4-1 and J usage is TRBJ1-4; D is ambiguous. Germline V gives CDR1 MGHRA, CDR2 YSYEKL. The V end lost 4 bases, the J end lost 6 bases, and 15 bases lay between the germline ends. The CDR3 totals 15 residues. The CDR3 sequence: CASSLSIQLDEKLFF. CDR3 bases: TGCGCCAGCAGCCTTTCGATCCAGTTAGATGAAAAACTGTTTTTT.

The CDR3 DNA reads as TGTGCCATCAGGACCGGCAGCCCTCTGGCCGGGGAGCTGTTTTTT. Translated, it gives CAIRTGSPLAGELFF. The V and J genes are TRBV10-3 and TRBJ2-2; D is ambiguous. Germline V gene data show CDR1 as ENHRY and CDR2 as SYGVKD. CDR3 length: 15 residues. V was pared by 6 bases and J by 6 bases, with 17 bases between.